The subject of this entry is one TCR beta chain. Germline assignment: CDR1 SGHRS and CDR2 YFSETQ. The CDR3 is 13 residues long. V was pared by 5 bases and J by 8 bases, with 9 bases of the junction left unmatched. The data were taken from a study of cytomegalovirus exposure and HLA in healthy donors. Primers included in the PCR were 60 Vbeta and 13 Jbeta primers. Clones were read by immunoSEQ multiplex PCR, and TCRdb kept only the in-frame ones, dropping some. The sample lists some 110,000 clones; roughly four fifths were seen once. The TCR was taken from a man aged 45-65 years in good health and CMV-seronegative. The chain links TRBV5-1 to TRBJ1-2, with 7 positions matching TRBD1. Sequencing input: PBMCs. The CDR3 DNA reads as TGCGCCAGCAGTGTGAAGGGGGCTCAAGGCTACACCTTC. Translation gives CASSVKGAQGYTF.